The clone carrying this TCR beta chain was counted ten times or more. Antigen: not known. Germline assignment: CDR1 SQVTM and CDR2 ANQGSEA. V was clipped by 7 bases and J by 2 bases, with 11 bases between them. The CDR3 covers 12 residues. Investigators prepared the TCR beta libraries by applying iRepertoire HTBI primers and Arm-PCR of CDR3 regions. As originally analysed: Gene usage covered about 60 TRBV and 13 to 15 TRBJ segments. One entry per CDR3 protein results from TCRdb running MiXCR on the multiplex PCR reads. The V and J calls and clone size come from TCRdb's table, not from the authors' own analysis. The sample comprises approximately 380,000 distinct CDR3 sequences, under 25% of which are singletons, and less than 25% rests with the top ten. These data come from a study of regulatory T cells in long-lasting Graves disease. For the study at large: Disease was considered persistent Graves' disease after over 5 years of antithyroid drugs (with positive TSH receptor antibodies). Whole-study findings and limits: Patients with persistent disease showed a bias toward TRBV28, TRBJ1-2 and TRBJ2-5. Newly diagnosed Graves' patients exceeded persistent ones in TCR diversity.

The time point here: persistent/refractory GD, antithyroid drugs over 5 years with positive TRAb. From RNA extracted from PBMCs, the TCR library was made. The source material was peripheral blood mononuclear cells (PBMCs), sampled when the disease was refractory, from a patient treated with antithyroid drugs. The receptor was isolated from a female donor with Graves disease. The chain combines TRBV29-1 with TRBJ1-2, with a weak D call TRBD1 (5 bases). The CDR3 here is CSARTFNYGYTF. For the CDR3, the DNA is TGCAGCGCCAGGACATTCAACTATGGCTACACCTTC. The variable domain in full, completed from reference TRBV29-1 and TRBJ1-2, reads SAVISQKPSRDICQRGTSLTIQCQVDSQVTMMFWYRQQPGQSLTLIATANQGSEATYESGFVIDKFPISRPNLTFSTLTVSNMSPEDSSIYLCSARTFNYGYTFGSGTRLTVV.